Presented here are 15 T cell receptor beta chains from one specimen sequenced in a study of regulatory T cells in long-lasting Graves disease. Time point defined: newly diagnosed GD, antithyroid drugs for less than 3 months. Following extraction of RNA from PBMCs, that RNA was used to make the TCR library. To make TCR beta libraries, researchers used iRepertoire HTBI primers and Arm-PCR of CDR3 regions. MiXCR was run by TCRdb on the multiplex PCR reads, yielding one entry per CDR3 protein. The top ten hold approximately 9.3% of the sample, which has about 540,000 distinct CDR3 sequences, roughly 13% seen once. This same sample was also part of a study on T cells in Graves' hyperthyroidism and ophthalmopathy.

This sample comprised peripheral blood mononuclear cells (PBMCs), obtained at new diagnosis, from a patient treated with antithyroid drugs. The origin of the receptors is a man younger than 45 with Graves disease.

The chain employs TRBV5-4 and TRBJ2-5; 11 positions match TRBD1. V lost 4 bases, J lost 4 bases, and 6 bases stayed unmatched. The CDR3 sequence is 15 residues long. Germline loops: CDR1 SGHNT, CDR2 YYREEE (reference sequence). Written as DNA, the CDR3 is TGTGCCAGCAGCGGAGGGGACAGGGGGTCAGAGACCCAGTACTTC. This translates into CASSGGDRGSETQYF.

On this clonotype: The conserved final phenylalanine or tryptophan is absent from the CDR3, which likely points to a read error. The chain joins TRBV11-2 to TRBJ2-7; D unclear. Germline CDR1 is SGHAT and CDR2 is FQNNGV. V shed 5 bases and J shed 9 bases, with 17 bases lying between them. The CDR3 has 13 amino acids. The CDR3 here is CASSALGPQRQYL. CDR3 DNA sequence: TGTGCCAGCAGCGCATTAGGACCTCAGCGGCAGTACCTC.

This clonotype was recorded at least ten times. The chain recombines TRBV29-1 with TRBJ1-1; D gene unclear. The CDR3 spans 13 residues. Trimming stripped 5 bases from V and 1 base from J, with 11 bases between. CDR1 SQVTM and CDR2 ANQGSEA come from the germline V gene. The CDR3 region has the DNA TGCAGCGTTTTACGACAAGGGAACACTGAAGCTTTCTTT. This translates into CSVLRQGNTEAFF.

Ten or more counts support this clonotype. The V gene is TRBV12-3 or TRBV12-4, the J gene TRBJ2-5, with D tentatively TRBD1 (6 bases). The V gene lost 1 base and the J gene lost 5 bases, with 17 bases spanning the gap. The CDR3 has 16 amino acids. The CDR3 bases are TGTGCCAGCAGTTTAGGGAACAGGGTGGTCCACGAGACCCAGTACTTC. Its translation is CASSLGNRVVHETQYF.

This clonotype came up many times. V is TRBV20-1 and J is TRBJ1-6, with D tentatively TRBD1 (5 bases). The CDR3 contains 14 residues. Trimming cost V 3 bases and J 7 bases, with 13 bases left between them. Germline V gene lookup returns CDR1 DFQATT and CDR2 SNEGSKA (reference sequence). The CDR3 region is CSASTGAENSPLHF. In DNA, the CDR3 is TGCAGTGCTAGCACCGGGGCTGAAAATTCACCCCTCCACTTT.

This clonotype showed up many times. The chain employs TRBV20-1 and TRBJ2-3; TRBD1 agrees at 7 bases. This CDR3 has 13 amino acids. After removal of 5 bases from V and 11 bases from J, the junction contained 13 bases not matched to a gene. The germline V gene encodes CDR1 DFQATT and CDR2 SNEGSKA (reference sequence). The CDR3 protein is CSAPRYLQGEQYF. In nucleotides, the CDR3 is TGCAGTGCTCCACGTTACCTTCAGGGGGAGCAGTATTTT.

This clonotype was detected only a few times. J is TRBJ1-1 and V is TRBV6-1, with 7 nucleotides matching TRBD1. Germline V lookup: CDR1 MNHNS, CDR2 SASEGT. V gave up 8 bases and J gave up 1 base; unmatched junction bases: 4. The CDR3 contains 13 residues. DNA for the CDR3: TGTGCCAGCGGGAGGGGGCAGAACACTGAAGCTTTCTTT. It translates to CASGRGQNTEAFF.

This clonotype came up many times. The chain recombines TRBV20-1 with TRBJ2-5, with TRBD2 identical over 7 bases. The CDR3 extends over 14 amino acids. Germline assignment: CDR1 DFQATT and CDR2 SNEGSKA (reference sequence). The V and J ends lost 1 base and 5 bases, in that order; junction bases with no gene match: 7. CDR3 coding DNA: TGCAGTGCTAGAGTTGCGGGAGTGTTGGAGACCCAGTACTTC. Translation gives CSARVAGVLETQYF.

This clonotype was detected ten times or more. This chain links TRBV12-3 or TRBV12-4 with TRBJ1-4, with no clear D. This CDR3 region has 14 residues. Between the trimmed V and J ends, which lost 7 bases and 5 bases, there was a span of 14 bases. CDR3 sequence (DNA): TGTGCCAGCACCCAGGACGGACCCAATGAAAAACTGTTTTTT. The encoded protein is CASTQDGPNEKLFF.

This clonotype was counted only a few times. The chain is built from TRBV18 and TRBJ2-1; TRBD1 agrees at 11 bases. Germline V lookup: CDR1 KGHSH, CDR2 LQKENI. CDR3 length equals 15 residues. After removal of 3 bases from V and 7 bases from J, the junction contained 5 bases not matched to a gene. The CDR3 region is CASSPGTGGGNEQFF. The CDR3 DNA reads as TGTGCCAGCTCACCCGGGACAGGGGGAGGGAATGAGCAGTTCTTC.

This clonotype was counted ten times or more. This chain connects TRBV9 to TRBJ2-7; 8 bases line up with TRBD1. Unmatched junction bases numbered 4, after V lost 3 bases and J lost 5 bases. The germline CDR1 and CDR2 sequences are SGDLS and YYNGEE. CDR3 length: 13 residues. CDR3 coding DNA: TGTGCCAGCAGCGCAGGGACAGGTGACGAGCAGTACTTC. It encodes CASSAGTGDEQYF. Drawing the rest from reference TRBV9 and TRBJ2-7, the complete variable domain is DSGVTQTPKHLITATGQRVTLRCSPRSGDLSVYWYQQSLDQGLQFLIQYYNGEERAKGNILERFSAQQFPDLHSELNLSSLELGDSALYFCASSAGTGDEQYFGPGTRLTVT.

The chain recombines TRBV5-1 with TRBJ2-5; 8 bases agree with TRBD2. This CDR3 spans 15 amino acids. Germline V gene sequence: CDR1 SGHRS, CDR2 YFSETQ. Unmatched junction bases numbered 1, after V lost 0 bases and J lost 0 bases. The CDR3 DNA is TGCGCCAGCAGCTTGGGTAGCGGGGACCAAGAGACCCAGTACTTC. It translates to CASSLGSGDQETQYF.

Concerning this clonotype: Given a much more abundant clone one base away, this may be a read error. The chain joins TRBV6-1 to TRBJ2-7; TRBD2 matches at 10 bases. The CDR3 consists of 15 residues. The J segment lost 7 bases and the V segment lost 6 bases, leaving 12 bases of the junction unmatched. Germline CDR1 MNHNS, CDR2 SASEGT. For the CDR3, the DNA is TGTGCCAGCAGCCTTACTAGCGGGACGTTCAATGAGCAGTACTTC. The encoded protein is CASSLTSGTFNEQYF.

This clonotype was seen at least ten times. V usage is TRBV10-2 and J usage is TRBJ1-1; D perhaps matches TRBD1 (5 bases). V lost 4 bases, J lost 1 base, and 10 bases lay in between. The CDR3 extends over 14 amino acids. Germline CDR1 reads WSHSY; CDR2 reads SAAADI. The CDR3 nucleotides are TGCGCCAGCAGTGGGGGGGTGACGAACACTGAAGCTTTCTTT. The encoded protein is CASSGGVTNTEAFF.

The chain has TRBV3-1 and TRBJ2-4; 13 nucleotides match TRBD2. The CDR3 is 17 residues long. CDR1 and CDR2 (germline): LGHDT, YNNKEL (reference sequence). V was clipped by 4 bases and J by 8 bases; unmatched bases: 11. The CDR3, as DNA: TGTGCCAGCAGCCCCGGACTAGCGGGAGAACCGCGGGACATTCAGTACTTC. Translating it yields CASSPGLAGEPRDIQYF.